A single sample is the source of the 25 T cell receptor beta chains below, sequenced in a study of T cell clonality in common variable immunodeficiency. Libraries were prepared by immunoSEQ multiplex PCR; TCRdb keeps only in-frame clonotypes and omits some of them. The sample yields about 34,000 clones, without any singletons. Broader study findings: In common variable immunodeficiency, TCR beta chains reportedly carried fewer deletions and N-nucleotide insertions.

For these receptors, no antigen is known. Sequenced sample: peripheral blood mononuclear cells. Receptor source: a human donor with common variable immunodeficiency.

Comments on this clone: The CDR3 extends 3 residues past the end of the read, so its final part is completed from the germline J gene. The chain has TRBV11-2 and TRBJ2-7; D call uncertain. The V gene's germline CDR1 is SGHAT and CDR2 FQNNGV. CDR3 length: 11 residues. Trimming removed 5 bases from V and 3 bases from J, with 5 bases in between. The sequenced part of the CDR3 DNA is TGTGCCAGCAGCCGGGTCTACGAG. Encoded protein: CASSRVYE. The entire CDR3 sequence reads CASSRVYEQYF.

This clone was picked up a small number of times. The CDR3 is cut off 3 residues early in the read; its end comes from the germline J gene. This rearrangement joins TRBV19 to TRBJ2-7; D might be TRBD2 (5 bases). The V end lost 3 bases, the J end lost 1 base, and 13 bases lay between the germline ends. The length of the CDR3 is 15 residues. CDR1 is LNHDA and CDR2 is SQIVND in the germline V gene (reference sequence). The CDR3 reads CASSIVRGPSYEQYF. The sequenced CDR3 bases are TGTGCCAGTAGTATTGTCAGAGGGCCGTCCTACGAG.

A remark on this clone: From the germline J gene comes the end of the CDR3, since the read stops 3 residues before it. J is TRBJ1-1 and V is TRBV30; D gene uncertain. The V gene lost 0 bases and the J gene lost 5 bases, with 4 bases spanning the gap. The CDR3 spans 11 residues. CDR1 is GTSNPN, CDR2 SVGIG, per germline (reference sequence). CDR3 loop: CAWSVLTEAFF. CDR3 bases read: TGTGCCTGGAGTGTTCTTACTGAA.

This clone has a handful of counts. The read terminates 3 residues ahead of where the CDR3 ends, so the germline J gene completes it. The chain couples TRBV7-3 to TRBJ2-1; 9 bases map to TRBD2. CDR1 and CDR2 from the germline V gene are SGHTA and FQGTGA. This CDR3 comprises 17 residues. The V segment lost 1 base and the J segment 0 bases; nucleotides outside the gene matches: 4. The CDR3 spells CASSLRPAGGSYNEQFF. The sequenced CDR3 bases are TGTGCCAGCAGCTTAAGACCAGCGGGGGGCTCCTACAATGAG.

On this clone itself: The DNA ends 3 residues before the CDR3 does, and the rest of the CDR3 is filled in from the germline J gene. The V call is TRBV5-1, the J call TRBJ2-7, with D unresolved. Trimming shortened V by 2 bases and J by 6 bases, and 6 bases separated the two germline ends. Germline V CDR1 and CDR2: SGHRS, YFSETQ. This CDR3 comprises 11 residues. The CDR3 sequence is CASSFSFEQYF. The CDR3 bases that were read are TGCGCCAGCAGCTTCAGTTTCGAG.

This clone was recorded a few times. The CDR3 end falls 3 residues outside the read, so it is completed with the germline J gene. The chain uses TRBV5-1 and TRBJ2-2, with 8 positions matching TRBD1. J was trimmed by 7 bases and V by 5 bases; bases with no gene match: 10. The length of the CDR3 is 15 residues. Per germline, CDR1 SGHRS and CDR2 YFSETQ. The CDR3: CASRLGQGVGGELFF. Partial CDR3 DNA: TGCGCCAGCAGACTCGGACAGGGCGTGGGCGGGGAG.

Concerning this clone itself: The observed sequence ends 3 residues before the CDR3 terminus, with the missing tail filled in from the germline J gene. The V gene is TRBV7-3, the J gene TRBJ2-2; D is uncertain. With 3 bases removed from V and 7 bases from J, the gap between germline ends came to 15 bases. CDR3 length equals 15 residues. Per the germline V gene, CDR1 is SGHTA and CDR2 is FQGTGA. CDR3 bases read: TGTGCCAGCAGCTTCTTCGCAGGATTCAACGGGGAG. Encoded protein: CASSFFAGFNGE. The entire CDR3 protein is CASSFFAGFNGELFF.

This clone was recorded at least ten times. The read is 3 residues too short to cover the CDR3 end, so that end is filled in from the germline J gene. The chain employs TRBV5-6 and TRBJ2-5, with D possibly TRBD1 on 6 matching bases. This CDR3 spans 13 amino acids. From germline, CDR1 is SGHDT and CDR2 YYEEEE. With 3 bases removed from V and 2 bases from J, the gap between germline ends came to 8 bases. The part of the CDR3 DNA that was read is TGTGCCAGCAGCTGGCAGGGGCAAGAGACC. This codes for CASSWQGQET. The whole CDR3 reads CASSWQGQETQYF.

This clone was recorded a few times. With the read ending 3 residues before the CDR3 end, the germline J gene is used to fill in that end. V and J are TRBV6-1 and TRBJ2-7; 8 bases are a match to TRBD2. Germline V lookup: CDR1 MNHNS, CDR2 SASEGT. With 4 bases clipped from V and 0 bases from J, the junction kept 5 bases outside the gene matches. The CDR3 has 15 residues. The CDR3 is CASSAGGRSSYEQYF. CDR3 DNA, as far as it was read: TGTGCCAGCAGTGCGGGCGGGAGGAGCTCCTACGAG.

This clone occurred a few times. From the germline J gene comes the end of the CDR3, since the read stops 3 residues before it. The chain couples TRBV7-7 to TRBJ1-4; 9 bases are a match to TRBD1. CDR1 is SSHAT, CDR2 FNYEAQ, per germline (reference sequence). V trimming: 3 bases; J trimming: 8 bases; junction bases outside the gene matches: 1. The CDR3 contains 13 residues. CDR3 amino acids: CASSFDRGEKLFF. CDR3 DNA (partial): TGTGCCAGCAGCTTCGACAGGGGGGAAAAA.

Comment on this clone: The read gets to within 3 residues of the CDR3 end, and the germline J gene fills in the rest. The chain has TRBV7-2 and TRBJ1-3, with 8 bases fitting TRBD1. With V trimmed by 5 bases and J by 3 bases, 3 bases remained unmatched. The germline gives CDR1 SGHTA, CDR2 FQGNSA. The CDR3 spans 14 residues. The CDR3 DNA, read in part, is TGTGCCAGCAGCCTCACAGGGGGTGGAAACACC. This gives the protein CASSLTGGGNT. The complete CDR3 reads CASSLTGGGNTIYF.

CDR3 protein: CASSEERQLASYGYTF. The covered CDR3 bases are TGTGCCAGCAGTGAAGAACGGCAACTAGCTAGCTATGGC. The chain is built from TRBV2 and TRBJ1-2; no firm D call. Read data end 3 residues before the CDR3 end; the end is taken from the germline J gene. From germline, CDR1 is SNHLY and CDR2 FYNNEI. The CDR3 has 16 amino acids. V lost 1 base and J lost 4, with 16 bases in between.

Many counts were recorded for this clone. Coverage ceases 3 residues before the CDR3 finishes, and the germline J gene fills in the end. J is TRBJ1-1 and V is TRBV18; tentative D call: TRBD1 (5 bases). Trimming shortened V by 1 base and J by 4 bases, and 16 bases separated the two germline ends. CDR1 and CDR2 from the germline V gene are KGHSH and LQKENI. The CDR3 extends over 16 amino acids. The CDR3 DNA, read in part, is TGTGCCAGCTCACCACGTCTAGGGGCGGAGACCACTGAA. Amino acid sequence: CASSPRLGAETTE. The CDR3 in its entirety is CASSPRLGAETTEAFF.

About this clone: The observed sequence ends 3 residues before the CDR3 terminus, with the missing tail filled in from the germline J gene. The chain uses TRBV19 and TRBJ2-1; 8 positions match TRBD1. The junction had 9 bases not matched to a gene; V was cut back by 5 bases and J by 9 bases. In germline, CDR1 is LNHDA, CDR2 SQIVND (reference sequence). The CDR3 covers 14 residues. The CDR3 here is CASSVRQGWVEQFF. CDR3 DNA, as far as it was read: TGTGCCAGTAGTGTACGACAGGGGTGGGTTGAG.

A word on this clone: Coverage ceases 3 residues before the CDR3 finishes, and the germline J gene fills in the end. V is TRBV19 and J is TRBJ2-7, with 7 bases lining up with TRBD2. This CDR3 is 14 amino acids long. Unmatched junction bases numbered 7, after V lost 6 bases and J lost 2 bases. Germline assignment: CDR1 LNHDA and CDR2 SQIVND (reference sequence). The CDR3 is CASSETGGAYEQYF. The covered CDR3 bases are TGTGCCAGTAGCGAAACGGGGGGTGCCTACGAG.

This clone came up a few times. The sequence runs out 3 residues before the end of the CDR3; the remainder is reconstructed from the germline J gene. The rearrangement links TRBV7-9 to TRBJ2-1; D gene unclear. Germline V gene sequence: CDR1 SEHNR, CDR2 FQNEAQ (reference sequence). The V end was cut by 6 bases, the J end by 2 bases, with 11 bases between. The CDR3 covers 14 residues. The part of the CDR3 DNA that was read is TGTGCCAGCAGGCAAGGGTGGACCTACAATGAG. Translating gives CASRQGWTYNE. The entire CDR3 reads CASRQGWTYNEQFF.

This clone was picked up many times. The CDR3 goes on 3 residues after the read ends, and that part is filled in from the germline J gene. The V call is TRBV20-1, the J call TRBJ2-7; TRBD1 agrees at 9 bases. V gave up 4 bases and J gave up 2 bases; unmatched junction bases: 6. The length of the CDR3 is 14 residues. Germline V CDR1 and CDR2: DFQATT, SNEGSKA (reference sequence). CDR3 sequence reads: CSAMGQGLAYEQYF. The part of the CDR3 DNA that was read is TGCAGTGCTATGGGACAGGGATTAGCCTACGAG.

This clone was recorded a few times. The sequence runs out 3 residues before the end of the CDR3; the remainder is reconstructed from the germline J gene. This chain uses TRBV20-1 with TRBJ2-3; a weak D match, TRBD2 (7 bases). Germline V gene sequence: CDR1 DFQATT, CDR2 SNEGSKA (reference sequence). Trimming pared 5 bases from V and 0 bases from J, leaving 18 bases between. The CDR3 contains 16 residues. Incomplete CDR3 DNA: TGCAGTGCTGGGGGGGGGCTTCTCTCTAGCACAGATACG. This sequence encodes CSAGGGLLSSTDT. The whole CDR3 is CSAGGGLLSSTDTQYF.

This clone was counted many times. The CDR3 extends 3 residues past the end of the read, so its final part is completed from the germline J gene. The chain has TRBV29-1 and TRBJ2-7; TRBD1 is a possible D gene (6 bases). In germline, CDR1 is SQVTM, CDR2 ANQGSEA. CDR3 length equals 11 residues. V was pared by 7 bases and J by 4 bases, with 11 bases between. The CDR3 reads CSGTQGYEQYF. The covered CDR3 bases are TGCAGCGGAACACAGGGTTACGAG.

Ten or more counts support this clone. The read terminates 3 residues ahead of where the CDR3 ends, so the germline J gene completes it. The V and J genes are TRBV5-1 and TRBJ2-7; 9 bases map to TRBD1. Germline CDR1 SGHRS, CDR2 YFSETQ. The CDR3 length is 15 residues. V was pared by 6 bases and J by 3 bases, with 10 bases of the junction left unmatched. CDR3: CASTPGQGNVYEQYF. CDR3 DNA (partial): TGCGCCAGCACTCCCGGACAGGGGAACGTCTACGAG.

This clone has at least ten counts. The DNA ends 3 residues before the CDR3 does, and the rest of the CDR3 is filled in from the germline J gene. The chain couples TRBV2 to TRBJ2-7; 10 nucleotides match TRBD1. Looked up from germline, CDR1 is SNHLY and CDR2 is FYNNEI. The CDR3 is made up of 14 amino acids. J gave up 1 base and V 6 bases, and 3 bases lay outside the gene matches. Partial CDR3 DNA: TGTGCCAGCAGGCCGGGACAGGGGTCCTACGAG. Translation gives CASRPGQGSYE. The whole CDR3 reads CASRPGQGSYEQYF.

This clone has more than one count but fewer than ten. From the germline J gene comes the end of the CDR3, since the read stops 3 residues before it. This chain links TRBV7-3 with TRBJ1-1; D unresolved. The V gene's germline CDR1 is SGHTA and CDR2 FQGTGA. V was trimmed by 1 base and J by 0 bases, leaving 9 bases between them. The CDR3 is 15 amino acids. This CDR3 reads CASSLRMAMNTEAFF. CDR3 bases read: TGTGCCAGCAGCTTAAGAATGGCCATGAACACTGAA.

This clone showed up just a few times. The sequenced fragment ends 3 residues before the CDR3 boundary, so the rest is inferred from the germline J gene. V and J are TRBV18 and TRBJ1-2; 7 bases match TRBD1. The V segment lost 3 bases and the J segment 5 bases; nucleotides outside the gene matches: 6. This CDR3 has 14 amino acids. Germline V CDR1 and CDR2: KGHSH, LQKENI. CDR3 DNA (partial): TGTGCCAGCTCACCCGGACAGGTTCAGTATGGC. It yields the protein CASSPGQVQYG. The full-length CDR3 reads as CASSPGQVQYGYTF.

This clone was picked up many times. The covered CDR3 bases are TGTGCCAGCAGTCCCCTGGGACTAACCTACAATGAG. Translation gives CASSPLGLTYNE. In full, the CDR3 is CASSPLGLTYNEQFF. The chain carries TRBV27 and TRBJ2-1; 7 bases are a match to TRBD2. The read halts 3 residues ahead of the CDR3 end, with the missing end drawn from the germline J gene. From germline, CDR1 is MNHEY and CDR2 SMNVEV (reference sequence). This CDR3 is 15 amino acids long. Trimming at V came to 5 bases and at J to 2 bases, leaving 6 bases not matched to a gene.

The sample holds many counts of this clone. The CDR3 end is not reached by the read, which stops 3 residues before it; the germline J gene fills it in. V usage is TRBV4-1 and J usage is TRBJ2-5; D is perhaps TRBD2 (6 bases). This CDR3 region has 13 residues. Germline V gene lookup returns CDR1 MGHRA and CDR2 YSYEKL. The germline V and J ends were trimmed by 1 base and 4 bases, with 7 bases remaining between them. The part of the CDR3 DNA that was read is TGCGCCAGCAGCCAAGTGGGGGGAGAGACC. Translating gives CASSQVGGET. The full CDR3 sequence reads CASSQVGGETQYF.